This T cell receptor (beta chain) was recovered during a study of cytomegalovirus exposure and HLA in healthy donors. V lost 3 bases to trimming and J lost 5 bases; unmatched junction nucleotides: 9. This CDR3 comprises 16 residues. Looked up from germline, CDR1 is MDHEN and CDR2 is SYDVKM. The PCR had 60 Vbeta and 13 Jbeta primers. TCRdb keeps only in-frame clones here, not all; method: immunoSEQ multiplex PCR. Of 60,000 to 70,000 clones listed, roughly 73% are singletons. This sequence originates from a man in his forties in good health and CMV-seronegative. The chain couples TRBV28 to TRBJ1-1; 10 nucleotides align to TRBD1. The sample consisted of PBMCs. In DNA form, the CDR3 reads TGTGCCAGCAGTTTTCCCTCGGGACAGGGGTGGACTGAAGCTTTCTTT. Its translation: CASSFPSGQGWTEAFF.